This T cell receptor (beta chain) emerged from a study of CD8 T cells in ankylosing spondylitis (dated by TCRdb to 2016 to 2017). As for the study more broadly: The study set out to find disease-linked TCR variants by profiling T cell receptor beta repertoires in ankylosing spondylitis patients and healthy donors. The full study cohort was made up of about two dozen ankylosing spondylitis patients and 108 healthy donors. Peripheral blood samples were taken, and synovial fluid was additionally collected from ankylosing spondylitis patients.

The full study reports these points: A CD8+ phenotype was shown by the disease-linked clones, which were found at relatively low frequencies in peripheral blood. Blood from ankylosing spondylitis patients appeared to be characterized by a TCR beta motif made up of several highly homologous amino acid variants. The disease-linked clones were reported as significantly enriched in matched synovial fluid samples from ankylosing spondylitis patients. Some motif variants had previously been reported in the synovial fluid and blood of reactive arthritis patients, which suggests shared mechanisms of disease initiation.

On this clonotype: Its antigen is not yet known. Base qualities are not provided; no much larger clone lies one nucleotide away.

TCRdb records Illumina HiSeq 2500 as the sequencer. Quantitative 5'-RACE with molecular barcodes was used to prepare TCR beta libraries. Under the source paper's analysis protocol: To identify disease-linked TCR variants, a new computational method was used, one built on a probabilistic model of VDJ rearrangement. In-frame beta chains were kept once TCRdb had trimmed the public reads at Q25 with fastp and called clones with MiXCR. Records with the same CDR3 protein are collapsed into one entry carrying the most frequent genes and DNA. What appears here as the V and J calls and clone size reflects TCRdb's work, not the paper's. The sample data list 230,000 or so distinct CDR3 sequences, and about a sixth of these were observed just once. The top ten clonotypes cover under 40% of the sample. The CDR3 goes from the cysteine to the phenylalanine over 17 residues. CDR3 DNA is the only sequence kept; it has 51 bases, read in frame from the first base. Per the germline V gene, SGDLS is the CDR1 and YYNGEE is the CDR2. V ends up 0 bases short and J 1 base short, with an unmatched junction base count of 5.

Sequenced input: blood, either unsorted or a sorted T cell fraction (not recorded which). The sequence links TRBV9 to TRBJ2-1; TRBD2 agrees with 9 junctional bases. This clonotype originated in a male donor with ankylosing spondylitis or in good health (not recorded which). CDR3 region: CASSVDSGSDSYNEQFF. At the DNA level, the sequence is TGTGCCAGCAGCGTAGATAGCGGGAGTGATTCCTACAATGAGCAGTTCTTC.